Listed here are 3 T cell receptor beta chains from one sample, sequenced in a study of shared clonotypes between healthy human individuals. TCRdb's table, derived via immunoSEQ multiplex PCR, lists solely in-frame clones and lacks some. The sample includes 450,000 to 650,000 clones, around 77% of them seen just once. The material sequenced was PBMCs. These receptors came from a woman between 35 and 50 years old in good health. Some clones in this sample may be carry-over from other donors' samples.

The V call is TRBV7-9, the J call TRBJ2-2; TRBD1 aligns across 12 bases. The J segment lost 7 bases and the V segment lost 5 bases, leaving 14 bases of the junction unmatched. Germline CDR1 is SEHNR and CDR2 is FQNEAQ (reference sequence). The length of the CDR3 is 18 residues. CDR3 sequence: CASSLGTGGMSRSGELFF. The CDR3 DNA sequence: TGTGCCAGCAGCCTAGGGACAGGGGGCATGAGTCGGAGCGGGGAGCTGTTTTTT.

The V call is TRBV6-1, the J call TRBJ1-3; weak D call: TRBD1 (5 bases). CDR3 size: 15 residues. With 6 bases removed from V and 0 bases from J, the gap between germline ends came to 12 bases. Germline V CDR1 and CDR2: MNHNS, SASEGT. The CDR3 reads CASSGTVNSGNTIYF. The CDR3 coding sequence is TGTGCCAGCAGCGGGACGGTGAACTCTGGAAACACCATATATTTT.

Of note for this clone: Germline and junction disagree at one end, which may indicate a read error. The chain has TRBV9 and TRBJ2-2, with TRBD1 as a possible D gene (5 bases). The CDR3 sequence is 16 residues long. Germline V gives CDR1 SGDLS, CDR2 YYNGEE. The CDR3 DNA reads as TGTGCCAGCAGCGTAGTGGCAGGGTCGAACACCAGGGAGCTGTTTTTT. Translated, it gives CASSVVAGSNTRELFF.